This record concerns one T cell receptor beta chain sequence. The CDR3 consists of 14 residues. Germline V lookup: CDR1 MNHNY, CDR2 SVGAGI (reference sequence). The data belong to a study of monozygotic twins with inflammatory bowel disease. Each CDR3 protein gets one entry in TCRdb, which reprocessed the 5' RACE reads and gives no DNA. The table lists 140,000 to 150,000 distinct CDR3 sequences. The chain recombines TRBV6-6 with TRBJ2-2; TCRdb names TRBD2, which stays unverified in the absence of DNA. The clonotype was recovered from a human donor with ulcerative colitis or Crohn's disease, or a healthy co-twin of an affected twin (not recorded which). Sequencing was done on a sample of blood. The CDR3 sequence: CASRIAGGAGELFF.